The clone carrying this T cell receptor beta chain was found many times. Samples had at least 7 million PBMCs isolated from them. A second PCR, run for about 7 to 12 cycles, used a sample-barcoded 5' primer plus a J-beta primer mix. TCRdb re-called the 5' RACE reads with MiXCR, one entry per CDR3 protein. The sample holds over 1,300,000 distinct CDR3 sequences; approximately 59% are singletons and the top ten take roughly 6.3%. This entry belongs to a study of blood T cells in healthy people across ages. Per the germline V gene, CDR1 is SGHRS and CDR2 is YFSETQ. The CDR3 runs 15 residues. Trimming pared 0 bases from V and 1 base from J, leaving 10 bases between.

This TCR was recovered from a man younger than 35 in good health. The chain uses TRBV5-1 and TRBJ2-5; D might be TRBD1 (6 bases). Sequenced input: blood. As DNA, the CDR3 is TGCGCCAGCAGCTTGGGGACAGCCTTCCAAGAGACCCAGTACTTC. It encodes CASSLGTAFQETQYF.